Presented here are 20 T cell receptor beta chains from one specimen sequenced in a study of T cell responses to AZD1222 COVID-19 vaccine. Generated by immunoSEQ multiplex PCR, the TCRdb table keeps only in-frame clones and is missing some. The sample records 100,000 to 150,000 clones, more than 70% being singletons. The sequenced sample was peripheral blood, obtained 28 days after the second AZD1222 dose. The receptor source for this set is an adult who received the AZD1222 COVID-19 vaccine.

The chain recombines TRBV2 with TRBJ2-3, with 12 bases fitting TRBD2. The trim removed 3 bases at V and 5 bases at J, leaving 6 bases unmatched. CDR3 length: 16 residues. From germline, CDR1 is SNHLY and CDR2 FYNNEI. The CDR3 region is CASSDLAGGHGDTQYF. CDR3 nucleotides: TGTGCCAGCAGTGATCTAGCGGGGGGGCATGGAGATACGCAGTATTTT.

Remarks on this clone: Because the CDR3's place on the DNA is in doubt, the DNA is left out and the CDR3 is given as listed by TCRdb. The rearrangement links TRBV21-1 to TRBJ2-6; TRBD2 was called by the table and not checked on the DNA. TRBV21-1 represents a pseudogene. The CDR3 spans 16 residues, counting both ends. CDR3 amino acids: CASFVGGGSGANVLTF.

The chain uses TRBV20-1 and TRBJ1-2; D may be TRBD1 (5 bases). The V end lost 3 bases, the J end lost 4 bases, and 12 bases lay between the germline ends. CDR1 and CDR2 from the germline V gene are DFQATT and SNEGSKA (reference sequence). The length of the CDR3 is 13 residues. The CDR3: CSASSVGGYGYTF. In DNA form, the CDR3 reads TGCAGTGCTAGTTCGGTCGGGGGCTATGGCTACACCTTC.

CDR3 sequence reads: CASSGQGAYTEAFF. CDR3 sequence (DNA): TGTGCCAGCAGTGGACAGGGGGCCTATACTGAAGCTTTCTTT. The V gene is TRBV25-1, the J gene TRBJ1-1, with 10 bases matching TRBD1. The CDR3 is 14 residues long. Germline V gene data show CDR1 as MGHDK and CDR2 as SYGVNS. V lost 4 bases to trimming and J lost 5 bases; unmatched junction nucleotides: 4.

The rearrangement links TRBV5-4 to TRBJ1-3, with TRBD1 as a possible D gene (5 bases). This CDR3 region has 15 residues. Trimming left V 3 bases short and J 4 bases short, with 14 bases between. From germline, CDR1 is SGHNT and CDR2 YYREEE (reference sequence). For the CDR3, the DNA is TGTGCCAGCAGCTCGCAGGGTACGCCAGGAAACACCATATATTTT. Translating it yields CASSSQGTPGNTIYF.

The genes are TRBV19 and TRBJ2-4; TRBD1 matches at 10 bases. Germline assignment: CDR1 LNHDA and CDR2 SQIVND (reference sequence). This CDR3 spans 14 amino acids. The junction had 5 bases not matched to a gene; V was cut back by 10 bases and J by 2 bases. The CDR3 DNA reads as TGTGCCACCGGGACAGGGGTTTCCAAAAACATTCAGTACTTC. Its translation is CATGTGVSKNIQYF.

The chain links TRBV28 to TRBJ1-2; possible D gene TRBD1, 5 bases. Per germline, CDR1 MDHEN and CDR2 SYDVKM. Trimming removed 3 bases at V and 1 base at J, with 12 bases between. The CDR3 loop spans 15 amino acids. This CDR3 is CASSFSGLNNYGYTF. DNA for the CDR3: TGTGCCAGCAGTTTTTCGGGACTCAATAACTATGGCTACACCTTC.

This clone was seen a handful of times. In the same sample, other DNA sequences code for this CDR3. The chain uses TRBV7-2 and TRBJ1-4; weak D call: TRBD1 (6 bases). This CDR3 comprises 13 residues. V lost 2 bases, J lost 7 bases, and 8 bases lay in between. The germline gives CDR1 SGHTA, CDR2 FQGNSA. CDR3 bases: TGTGCCAGCAGCTTATTAGGGGGTGAAAAACTGTTTTTT. Translated, it gives CASSLLGGEKLFF.

V usage is TRBV30 and J usage is TRBJ1-2, with D hard to call. The CDR3 spans 13 residues. Trimming cost V 5 bases and J 1 base, with 11 bases left between them. Germline V CDR1 and CDR2: GTSNPN, SVGIG (reference sequence). The CDR3 reads CAWVAVDNYGYTF. The CDR3 DNA follows: TGTGCCTGGGTGGCTGTCGATAACTATGGCTACACCTTC. Variable domain in full (rest from reference TRBV30 and TRBJ1-2): SQTIHQWPATLVQPVGSPLSLECTVEGTSNPNLYWYRQAAGRGLQLLFYSVGIGQISSEVPQNLSASRPQDRQFILSSKKLLLSDSGFYLCAWVAVDNYGYTFGSGTRLTVV.

The chain is built from TRBV11-2 and TRBJ1-5; maybe TRBD1 (6 bases). From germline, CDR1 is SGHAT and CDR2 FQNNGV. The CDR3 covers 16 residues. Trimming cost V 5 bases and J 7 bases, with 21 bases left between them. CDR3 sequence (DNA): TGTGCCAGCAGCCCGGAGGGGGGGGCAAATCTCCAGCCCCAGCATTTT. The encoded protein is CASSPEGGANLQPQHF.

This chain joins TRBV7-2 and TRBJ2-1, with D possibly TRBD1 on 6 matching bases. V was clipped by 4 bases and J by 1 base, with 8 bases between them. This CDR3 region has 14 residues. Germline V lookup: CDR1 SGHTA, CDR2 FQGNSA. DNA of the CDR3: TGTGCCAGCAGCTCTGGGACATCCTACAATGAGCAGTTCTTC. This sequence encodes CASSSGTSYNEQFF.

This clone was picked up a small number of times. The rearrangement joins TRBV10-1 to TRBJ1-6; D is uncertain. Germline-derived CDR1 and CDR2 are WNHNN and SYGVQD (reference sequence). The CDR3 is 16 residues long. V lost 6 bases and J 0 bases, leaving 12 bases between the germline ends. The CDR3, as DNA: TGCGCCAGCAGCTTTGACCGGGACTCCTATAATTCACCCCTCCACTTT. It specifies CASSFDRDSYNSPLHF.

This clone has only one observation. The chain carries TRBV25-1 and TRBJ2-7; tentative D call: TRBD1 (5 bases). The CDR3 is made up of 16 amino acids. Deletions cut 1 base from V and 0 bases from J, with 13 bases between. Germline CDR1 is MGHDK and CDR2 is SYGVNS. The CDR3 is CASSESDRQSSYEQYF. The CDR3 coding sequence is TGTGCCAGCAGTGAATCAGATAGACAGAGCTCCTACGAGCAGTACTTC.

V is TRBV27 and J is TRBJ2-7; D unresolved. Trimming took 1 base from V and 2 from J, leaving 9 bases between them. CDR3 length: 14 amino acids. Looked up from germline, CDR1 is MNHEY and CDR2 is SMNVEV (reference sequence). CDR3 DNA sequence: TGTGCCAGCAGTTTATACCCGGGCCCCTACGAGCAGTACTTC. Amino acids: CASSLYPGPYEQYF.

The chain employs TRBV19 and TRBJ1-4; 7 bases align to TRBD1. V lost 10 bases, J lost 8 bases, and 10 bases stayed unmatched. The CDR3 contains 13 residues. Germline V CDR1 and CDR2: LNHDA, SQIVND (reference sequence). The CDR3 DNA is TGTGCCACCCGAGGGGGCAAATGGGAAAAACTGTTTTTT. This codes for CATRGGKWEKLFF.

This chain links TRBV29-1 with TRBJ1-2; no firm D call. CDR3 length: 8 amino acids. V was shortened by 2 bases and J by 10 bases, with 2 bases between the two germline ends. Germline V gene lookup returns CDR1 SQVTM and CDR2 ANQGSEA. The CDR3 loop is CSVENYTF. The CDR3, as DNA: TGCAGCGTTGAAAACTACACCTTC.

The chain recombines TRBV9 with TRBJ2-1; TRBD2 matches 8 bases. Germline assignment: CDR1 SGDLS and CDR2 YYNGEE. CDR3 length: 15 amino acids. The ends lost 0 bases at V and 4 bases at J; junction bases unmatched: 3. CDR3 in amino acids: CASSVGSGAYNEQFF. CDR3 DNA: TGTGCCAGCAGCGTAGGTAGCGGGGCATACAATGAGCAGTTCTTC.

The chain combines TRBV9 with TRBJ2-1; D is possibly TRBD1 (6 bases). Germline CDR1 is SGDLS and CDR2 is YYNGEE. The CDR3 extends over 14 amino acids. With 0 bases removed from V and 8 bases from J, the gap between germline ends came to 12 bases. CDR3 residues: CASSVEGDADEQFF. The CDR3 DNA reads TGTGCCAGCAGCGTAGAGGGGGACGCGGATGAGCAGTTCTTC.

The rearrangement joins TRBV6-1 to TRBJ1-5; TRBD1 matches 8 bases. Germline lookup yields CDR1 MNHNS and CDR2 SASEGT. The junction had 13 bases not matched to a gene; V was cut back by 2 bases and J by 7 bases. This CDR3 comprises 17 residues. CDR3 residues: CASSERMTQGADQPQHF. CDR3 coding DNA: TGTGCCAGCAGTGAACGAATGACCCAGGGGGCTGACCAGCCCCAGCATTTT.

This clone was detected once. V is TRBV27 and J is TRBJ2-1, with TRBD2 identical over 11 bases. The CDR3 consists of 14 residues. Germline-derived CDR1 and CDR2 are MNHEY and SMNVEV (reference sequence). V trimming: 6 bases; J trimming: 5 bases; junction bases outside the gene matches: 3. The CDR3 spells CASRRSGGDNEQFF. The DNA of the CDR3 is TGTGCCAGCAGGCGTAGCGGGGGGGACAATGAGCAGTTCTTC.